Below, 9 T cell receptor beta chains from the same sample are listed, as sequenced in a study of OX40 agonist ivuxolimab in advanced cancers. The assay was immunoSEQ multiplex PCR, and TCRdb's table has in-frame clones only and misses some. Found here are 50,000 to 65,000 clones, roughly 87% of them singletons; the top ten hold around 12%. The sample here was CD4+ or CD8+ T cells sorted from blood, taken in a trial of the OX40 agonist ivuxolimab. These TCRs come from an adult with an advanced solid tumor such as melanoma, head and neck, liver or kidney cancer.

V gene TRBV11-2 combines with J gene TRBJ1-4; perhaps TRBD1 as D (6 bases). V lost 5 bases, J lost 4 bases, and 14 bases lay in between. Germline loops: CDR1 SGHAT, CDR2 FQNNGV. CDR3 length: 15 residues. The CDR3 nucleotides read TGTGCCAGCAGCAGAGGGGGTGTCCGTAATGAAAAACTGTTTTTT. This sequence encodes CASSRGGVRNEKLFF.

This clone was counted a single time. The V call is TRBV4-1, the J call TRBJ2-1; D is unresolved. The germline gives CDR1 MGHRA, CDR2 YSYEKL. The V and J ends lost 0 bases and 6 bases respectively, with 18 bases between them. CDR3 size: 17 residues. The CDR3 DNA sequence: TGCGCCAGCAGCCAAGATCTACCAGTTCCCCTAGGCAATGAGCAGTTCTTC. It specifies CASSQDLPVPLGNEQFF.

This clone came up once. The rearrangement links TRBV6-6 to TRBJ2-5, with D hard to call. Germline loops: CDR1 MNHNY, CDR2 SVGAGI (reference sequence). The CDR3 extends over 11 amino acids. Trimming shortened V by 5 bases and J by 9 bases, and 10 bases separated the two germline ends. The CDR3 nucleotides read TGTGCCAGCAGTGACCAGCCCCCCCAGTACTTC. Encoded protein: CASSDQPPQYF.

This clone was detected a few times. The rearrangement links TRBV5-1 to TRBJ1-2; 7 nucleotides match TRBD1. This CDR3 spans 14 amino acids. Germline values: CDR1 SGHRS, CDR2 YFSETQ. J gave up 5 bases and V 5 bases, and 9 bases lay outside the gene matches. This CDR3 reads CASRGGTDGYGYTF. CDR3 bases: TGCGCCAGCAGGGGCGGGACAGATGGGTATGGCTACACCTTC.

CDR3 nucleotides: TGCAGCGTTGAAGCTGGGGATACTCGGGCTAACTATGGCTACACCTTC. Its protein product is CSVEAGDTRANYGYTF. The J gene is TRBJ1-2, the V gene TRBV29-1; D call uncertain. CDR1 is SQVTM, CDR2 ANQGSEA, per germline. The CDR3 contains 16 residues. V gave up 1 base and J gave up 0 bases, with 15 bases separating them.

The chain couples TRBV19 to TRBJ2-5, with 7 nucleotides matching TRBD2. The CDR3 consists of 16 residues. The junction had 7 bases not matched to a gene; V was cut back by 3 bases and J by 0 bases. Per germline, CDR1 LNHDA and CDR2 SQIVND (reference sequence). The CDR3 here is CASSIGTSVYQETQYF. CDR3 nucleotides: TGTGCCAGTAGTATTGGTACTAGCGTTTACCAAGAGACCCAGTACTTC.

The J gene is TRBJ1-3, the V gene TRBV23-1; D perhaps matches TRBD1 (6 bases). TRBV23-1 is designated an ORF whose function remains uncertain. The CDR3 runs 16 residues. Trimming took 8 bases from V and 0 from J, leaving 17 bases between them. In DNA, the CDR3 is TGCGCCAGCGTCCGGGACAACGCATCCTCTGGAAACACCATATATTTT. Residues: CASVRDNASSGNTIYF.

This chain links TRBV6-5 with TRBJ2-1; no firm D call. Germline CDR1 reads MNHEY; CDR2 reads SVGAGI. The CDR3 is 14 residues long. The V end lost 8 bases, the J end lost 2 bases, and 13 bases lay between the germline ends. This chain's CDR3 is CASQKGGAYNEQFF. DNA of the CDR3: TGTGCCAGCCAAAAGGGTGGGGCCTACAATGAGCAGTTCTTC.

J is TRBJ2-1 and V is TRBV9; 7 bases fit TRBD1. The CDR3 spans 16 residues. Germline lookup yields CDR1 SGDLS and CDR2 YYNGEE. The ends lost 4 bases at V and 4 bases at J; junction bases unmatched: 11. The CDR3 loop is CASSPQTGYNYNEQFF. DNA of the CDR3: TGTGCCAGCAGCCCACAGACAGGGTACAATTACAATGAGCAGTTCTTC.